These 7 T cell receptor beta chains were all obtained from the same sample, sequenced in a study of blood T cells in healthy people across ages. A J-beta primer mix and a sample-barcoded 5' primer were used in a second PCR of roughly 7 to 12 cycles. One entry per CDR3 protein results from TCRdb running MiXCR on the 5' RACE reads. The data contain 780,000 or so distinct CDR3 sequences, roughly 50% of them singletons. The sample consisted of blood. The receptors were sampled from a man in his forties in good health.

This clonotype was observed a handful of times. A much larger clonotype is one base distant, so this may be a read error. CDR3 sequence (DNA): TGTGCCTGGAGGGTACCTTTGGGGCCAGGGTTCTTC. This sequence encodes CAWRVPLGPGFF. This chain links TRBV30 with TRBJ2-1; possible D gene TRBD1, 5 bases. Trimming left V 3 bases short and J 15 bases short, with 18 bases between. This CDR3 comprises 12 residues. Germline loops: CDR1 GTSNPN, CDR2 SVGIG (reference sequence).

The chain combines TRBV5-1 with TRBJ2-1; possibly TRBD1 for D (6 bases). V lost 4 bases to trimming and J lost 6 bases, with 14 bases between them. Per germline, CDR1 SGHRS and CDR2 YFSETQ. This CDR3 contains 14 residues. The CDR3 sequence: CASSPQGQFNEQFF. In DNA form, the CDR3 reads TGCGCCAGCAGCCCCCAAGGACAGTTCAATGAGCAGTTCTTC.

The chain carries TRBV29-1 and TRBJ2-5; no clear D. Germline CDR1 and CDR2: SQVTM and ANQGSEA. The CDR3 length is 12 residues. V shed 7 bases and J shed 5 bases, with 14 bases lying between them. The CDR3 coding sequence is TGCAGCGCCTCCCCCTATGGGGAGACCCAGTACTTC. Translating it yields CSASPYGETQYF.

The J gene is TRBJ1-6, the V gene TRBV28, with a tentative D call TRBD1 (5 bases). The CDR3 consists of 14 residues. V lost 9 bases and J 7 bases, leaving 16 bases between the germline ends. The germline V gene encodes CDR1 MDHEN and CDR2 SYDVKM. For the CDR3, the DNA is TGTGCCAGTCGTCCGGGACTGATCAATTCACCCCTCCACTTT. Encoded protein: CASRPGLINSPLHF.

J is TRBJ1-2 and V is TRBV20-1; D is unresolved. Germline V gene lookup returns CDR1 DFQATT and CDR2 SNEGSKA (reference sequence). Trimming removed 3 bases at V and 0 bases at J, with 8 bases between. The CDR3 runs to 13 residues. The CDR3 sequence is CSASYLTNYGYTF. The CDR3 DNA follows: TGCAGTGCTAGTTATCTGACTAACTATGGCTACACCTTC.

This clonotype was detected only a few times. As DNA, the CDR3 is TGTGCCAGCAGCCAAGCGGCGGGAGACAATGAAAGGTGGGAGCAGTACTTC. Encoded protein: CASSQAAGDNERWEQYF. This chain connects TRBV4-2 to TRBJ2-7; 7 nucleotides line up with TRBD2. V was pared by 1 base and J by 7 bases, with 16 bases of the junction left unmatched. Germline CDR1 and CDR2: LGHNA and YNFKEQ. The CDR3 totals 17 residues.

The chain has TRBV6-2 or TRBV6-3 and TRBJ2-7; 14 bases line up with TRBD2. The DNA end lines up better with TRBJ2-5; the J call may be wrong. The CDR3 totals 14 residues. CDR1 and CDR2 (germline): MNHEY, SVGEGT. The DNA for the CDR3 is TGTGCCAGCAGTGGGACTAGCGGGAGAGAGACCCAGTACTTC. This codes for CASSGTSGRETQYF.